This TCR beta chain was found in a study of regulatory T cells in long-lasting Graves disease (dated by TCRdb to about 2021). General notes on the study: Persistent Graves' disease was defined as antithyroid drug treatment for over 5 years with persistently positive TSH receptor autoantibodies. Persistent Graves' disease patients were compared with newly diagnosed Graves' disease patients by peripheral blood TCR sequencing and RNA sequencing. The study was conducted in China and was registered as a clinical trial. TCR sequencing covered about 13 persistent and 20 newly diagnosed Graves' disease patients, around 33 samples in total. In the clinical cohort, patients with persistent Graves' disease had used antithyroid drugs for an average of roughly 10 years.

The library was made by multiplex PCR. TCRdb lists the instrument as Illumina HiSeq 4000. iRepertoire HTBI primers and Arm-PCR amplification of CDR3 regions were used to construct TCR beta libraries. Before sequencing, the PCR products underwent gel purification. From the authors' description of their analysis: Across samples, about 64 TRBV and 14 TRBJ segments were identified and used for gene usage analysis of CDR3 amino acid clonotypes. Filtered high-quality paired reads were merged into contigs using COPE and FqMerger. BLAST was used to align contigs to IMGT TRBV, TRBD and TRBJ reference genes, with CDR3 defined following IMGT. Clonotypes above 0.1% frequency were classified as highly expanded clones. Repertoire diversity was measured by Shannon entropy, and V-J evenness by the Gini coefficient. A clonotype found in more than one individual was treated as public. Using fastp at Q25 and MiXCR, TCRdb reprocessed the public reads and kept productive beta chains. Each entry is one CDR3 protein sequence, shown with its most common DNA and genes. V and J calls and clone size were set by TCRdb, not the authors. The sample table shows approximately 380,000 distinct CDR3 sequences, and more than 20% are seen once. The ten top clones hold roughly 20% of the sample.

What the research found in general, with its limitations: Persistent disease showed preferential use of TRBV28, TRBJ1-2 and TRBJ2-5, whereas newly diagnosed disease favored TRBV20-1 and TRBJ2-1. Sequencing and analysis were restricted to the TCR beta chain. Peripheral blood alone was examined, since thyroid tissue, which constituted the primary lesion, could not be accessed. The small sample size was acknowledged by the authors as a limitation that may reduce accuracy. Compared with newly diagnosed patients, patients with persistent Graves' disease had lower TCR Shannon entropy and fewer highly expanded clones, which suggests clonal expansion. Patients with persistent disease shared more public clonotypes (about 3,000) than newly diagnosed patients did (about 970).

This clonotype was seen ten or more times. Its antigen is still unknown. There are no base qualities to consult, and no much larger clone falls within one base. Trimming removed 3 bases from V and 5 bases from J; the gene matches leave 8 bases unexplained. The CDR3 covers 14 residues, taking in both the cysteine and the phenylalanine. Only the CDR3 DNA is retained, 42 bases long and in frame from the first base. As encoded in the germline V gene (reference sequence), CDR1 is DFQATT while CDR2 is SNEGSKA. Reading the label with the study, this specimen's time point is: persistent/refractory GD, antithyroid drugs over 5 years with positive TRAb. RNA was extracted from PBMCs in TRIzol for both TCR sequencing and RNA sequencing. The diagnosis of Graves' disease was made according to American Thyroid Association guidelines. Patients for the study were recruited at an endocrinology department in Xi'an, China. Each patient gave 9 to 10 milliliters of peripheral blood, collected in an EDTA anticoagulant tube. PBMCs were isolated by Ficoll Paque Plus density gradient separation without further T cell sorting. An Agilent 2100 Bioanalyzer and agarose gel were used to assess RNA quality, and a NanoDrop 2000 was used to measure RNA concentration.

This TCR was sampled from a female donor with Graves disease. The sample in question was peripheral blood mononuclear cells (PBMCs), obtained when the disease was refractory, from a patient treated with antithyroid drugs. The receptor chain draws on TRBV20-1 and TRBJ1-1, with TRBD1 identical over 8 junction bases. The CDR3 has the sequence CSASPWTGRTEAFF. The DNA reads as follows: TGCAGTGCTAGCCCCTGGACAGGGAGAACTGAAGCTTTCTTT.